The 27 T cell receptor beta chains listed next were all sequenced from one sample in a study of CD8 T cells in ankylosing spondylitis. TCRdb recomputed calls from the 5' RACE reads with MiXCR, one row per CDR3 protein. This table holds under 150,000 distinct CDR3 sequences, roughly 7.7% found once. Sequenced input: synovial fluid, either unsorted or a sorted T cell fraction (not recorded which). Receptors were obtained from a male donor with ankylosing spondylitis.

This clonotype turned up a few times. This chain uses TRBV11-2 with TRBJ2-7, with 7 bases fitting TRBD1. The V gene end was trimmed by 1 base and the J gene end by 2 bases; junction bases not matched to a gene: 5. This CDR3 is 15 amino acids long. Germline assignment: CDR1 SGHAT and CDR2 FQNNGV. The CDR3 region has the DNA TGTGCCAGCAGCTTAGTTCACAGGGGTACCTACGAGCAGTACTTC. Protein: CASSLVHRGTYEQYF.

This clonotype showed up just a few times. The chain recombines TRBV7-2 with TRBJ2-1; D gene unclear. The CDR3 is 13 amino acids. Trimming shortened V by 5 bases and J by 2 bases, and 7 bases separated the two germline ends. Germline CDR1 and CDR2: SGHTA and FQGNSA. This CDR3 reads CASSPQAYNEQFF. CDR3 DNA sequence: TGTGCCAGCAGCCCTCAGGCCTACAATGAGCAGTTCTTC.

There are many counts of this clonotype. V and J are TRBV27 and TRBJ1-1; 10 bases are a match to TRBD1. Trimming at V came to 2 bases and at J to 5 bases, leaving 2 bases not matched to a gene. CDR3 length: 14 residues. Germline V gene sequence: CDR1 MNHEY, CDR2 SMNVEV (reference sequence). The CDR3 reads CASSLRGQGTEAFF. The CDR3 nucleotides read TGTGCCAGCAGTTTAAGGGGACAGGGGACTGAAGCTTTCTTT.

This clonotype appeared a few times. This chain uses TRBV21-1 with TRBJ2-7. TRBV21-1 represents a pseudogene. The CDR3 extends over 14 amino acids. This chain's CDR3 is CASSKEEGRYEQYF. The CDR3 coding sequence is TGTGCCAGCAGCAAAGAGGAAGGACGCTACGAGCAGTACTTC.

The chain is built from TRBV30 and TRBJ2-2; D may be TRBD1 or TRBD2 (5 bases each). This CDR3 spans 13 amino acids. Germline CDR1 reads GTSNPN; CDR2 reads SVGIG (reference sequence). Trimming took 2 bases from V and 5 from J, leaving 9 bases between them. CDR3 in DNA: TGTGCCTGGAGTCCGGGACCGACCGGGGAGCTGTTTTTT. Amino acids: CAWSPGPTGELFF.

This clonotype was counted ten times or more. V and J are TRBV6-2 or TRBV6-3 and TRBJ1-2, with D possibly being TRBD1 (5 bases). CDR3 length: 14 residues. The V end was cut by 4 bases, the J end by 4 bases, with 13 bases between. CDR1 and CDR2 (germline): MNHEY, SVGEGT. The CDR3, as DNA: TGTGCCAGCAGTTGGGGGACCCCCGCCTATGGCTACACCTTC. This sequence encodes CASSWGTPAYGYTF.

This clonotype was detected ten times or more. The DNA of the CDR3 is TGTGCCAGCAGTCCAGAGGGCACCGGGGAGCTGTTTTTT. Its translation: CASSPEGTGELFF. V gene TRBV6-2 or TRBV6-3 combines with J gene TRBJ2-2; TRBD2 is a possible D gene (5 bases). The CDR3 extends over 13 amino acids. Germline V gene lookup returns CDR1 MNHEY and CDR2 SVGEGT. Trimming shortened V by 5 bases and J by 4 bases, and 8 bases separated the two germline ends.

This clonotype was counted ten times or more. Written as DNA, the CDR3 is TGTGCCAGCAGCCCGATGGGGGCAGGGTGGTCTGAAGCTTTCTTT. It is translated as CASSPMGAGWSEAFF. V is TRBV7-2 and J is TRBJ1-1, with D tentatively TRBD1 (6 bases). V shed 5 bases and J shed 6 bases, with 19 bases lying between them. This CDR3 contains 15 residues. The germline CDR1 and CDR2 sequences are SGHTA and FQGNSA.

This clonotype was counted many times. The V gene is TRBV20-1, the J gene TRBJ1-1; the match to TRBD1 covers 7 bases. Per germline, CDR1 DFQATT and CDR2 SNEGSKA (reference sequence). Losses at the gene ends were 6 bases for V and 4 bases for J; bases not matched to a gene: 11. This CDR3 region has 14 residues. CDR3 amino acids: CSAGEGAGGTEAFF. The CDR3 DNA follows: TGCAGTGCCGGGGAGGGGGCAGGGGGCACTGAAGCTTTCTTT.

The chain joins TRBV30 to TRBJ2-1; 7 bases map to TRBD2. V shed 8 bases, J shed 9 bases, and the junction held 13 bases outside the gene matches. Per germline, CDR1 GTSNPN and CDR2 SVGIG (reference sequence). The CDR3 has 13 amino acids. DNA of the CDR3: TGTGCCGGGGTAGCGGGCCCTGGGCGTGAGCAGTTCTTC. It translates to CAGVAGPGREQFF.

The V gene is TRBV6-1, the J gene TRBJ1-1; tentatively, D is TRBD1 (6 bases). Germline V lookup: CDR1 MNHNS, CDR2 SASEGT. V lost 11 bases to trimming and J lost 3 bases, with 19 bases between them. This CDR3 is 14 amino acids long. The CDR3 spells CAGGSVQGHTEAFF. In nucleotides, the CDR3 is TGTGCCGGCGGGTCCGTCCAGGGGCACACTGAAGCTTTCTTT.

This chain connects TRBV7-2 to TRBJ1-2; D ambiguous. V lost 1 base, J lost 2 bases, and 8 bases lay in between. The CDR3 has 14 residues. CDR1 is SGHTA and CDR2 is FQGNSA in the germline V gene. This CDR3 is CASSLEYSNYGYTF. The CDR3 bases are TGTGCCAGCAGCTTAGAATATTCGAACTATGGCTACACCTTC.

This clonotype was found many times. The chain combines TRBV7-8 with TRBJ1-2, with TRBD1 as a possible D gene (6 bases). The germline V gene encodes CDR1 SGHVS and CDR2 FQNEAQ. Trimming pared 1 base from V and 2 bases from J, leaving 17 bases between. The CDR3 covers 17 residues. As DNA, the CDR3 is TGTGCCAGCAGCTTAGTTTTTCGGGACACACGCAACTATGGCTACACCTTC. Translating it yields CASSLVFRDTRNYGYTF.

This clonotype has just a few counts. The CDR3 DNA is TGTGCCAGCAGCCAAACGGGACAATGGGAGACCCAGTACTTC. Protein product: CASSQTGQWETQYF. V gene TRBV4-2 combines with J gene TRBJ2-5; D perhaps matches TRBD1 (6 bases). The CDR3 contains 14 residues. Looked up from germline, CDR1 is LGHNA and CDR2 is YNFKEQ. V dropped 2 bases and J dropped 5 bases, with 12 bases sitting between them.

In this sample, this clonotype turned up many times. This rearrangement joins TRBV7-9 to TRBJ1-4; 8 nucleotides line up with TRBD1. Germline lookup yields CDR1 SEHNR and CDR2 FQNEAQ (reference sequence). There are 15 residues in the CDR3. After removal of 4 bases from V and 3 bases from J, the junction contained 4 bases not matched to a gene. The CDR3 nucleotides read TGTGCCAGCAGCTCCCACAGGGGGGCTAATGAAAAACTGTTTTTT. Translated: CASSSHRGANEKLFF.

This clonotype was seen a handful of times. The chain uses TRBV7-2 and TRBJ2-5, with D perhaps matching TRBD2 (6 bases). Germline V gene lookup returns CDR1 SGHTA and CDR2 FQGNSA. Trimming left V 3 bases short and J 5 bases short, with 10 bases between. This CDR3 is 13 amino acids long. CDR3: CASSFGGRETQYF. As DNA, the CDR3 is TGTGCCAGCAGCTTTGGTGGGAGGGAGACCCAGTACTTC.

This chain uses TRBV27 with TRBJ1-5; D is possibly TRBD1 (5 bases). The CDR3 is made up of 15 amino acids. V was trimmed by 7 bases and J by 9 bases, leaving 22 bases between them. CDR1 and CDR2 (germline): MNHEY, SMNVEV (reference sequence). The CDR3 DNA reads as TGTGCCAGCAATAACGGAGCAGTGACGGGACGGCCCCAGCATTTT. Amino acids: CASNNGAVTGRPQHF.

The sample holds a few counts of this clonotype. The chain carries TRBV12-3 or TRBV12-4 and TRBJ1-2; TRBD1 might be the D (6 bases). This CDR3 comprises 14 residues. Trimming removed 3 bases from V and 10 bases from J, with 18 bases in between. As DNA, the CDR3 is TGTGCCAGCAGTTTTAACCCCGACAGGCGGGCCTACACCTTC. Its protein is CASSFNPDRRAYTF.

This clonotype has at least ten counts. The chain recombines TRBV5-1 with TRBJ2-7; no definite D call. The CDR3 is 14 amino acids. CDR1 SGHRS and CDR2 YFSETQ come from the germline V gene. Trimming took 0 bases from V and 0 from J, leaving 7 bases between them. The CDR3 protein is CASSLGVYSYEQYF. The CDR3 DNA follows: TGCGCCAGCAGCTTGGGCGTCTACTCCTACGAGCAGTACTTC.

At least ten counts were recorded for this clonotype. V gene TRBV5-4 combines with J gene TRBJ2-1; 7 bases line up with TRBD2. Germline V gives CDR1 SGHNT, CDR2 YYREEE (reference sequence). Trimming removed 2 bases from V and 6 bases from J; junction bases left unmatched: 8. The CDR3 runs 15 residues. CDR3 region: CASSFKTGGSNEQFF. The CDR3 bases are TGTGCCAGCAGCTTCAAGACGGGGGGATCCAATGAGCAGTTCTTC.

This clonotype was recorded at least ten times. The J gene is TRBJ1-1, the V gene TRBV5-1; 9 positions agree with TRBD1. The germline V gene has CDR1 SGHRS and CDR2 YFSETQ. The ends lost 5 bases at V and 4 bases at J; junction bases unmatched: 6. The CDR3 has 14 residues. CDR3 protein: CASRPDRGSTEAFF. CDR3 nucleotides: TGCGCCAGCAGACCAGACAGGGGGTCCACTGAAGCTTTCTTT.

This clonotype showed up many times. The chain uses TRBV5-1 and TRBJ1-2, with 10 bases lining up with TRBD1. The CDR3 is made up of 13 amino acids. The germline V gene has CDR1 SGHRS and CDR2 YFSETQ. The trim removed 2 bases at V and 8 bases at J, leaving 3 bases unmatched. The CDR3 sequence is CASSFWTGGGYTF. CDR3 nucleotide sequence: TGCGCCAGCAGCTTCTGGACAGGGGGAGGCTACACCTTC.

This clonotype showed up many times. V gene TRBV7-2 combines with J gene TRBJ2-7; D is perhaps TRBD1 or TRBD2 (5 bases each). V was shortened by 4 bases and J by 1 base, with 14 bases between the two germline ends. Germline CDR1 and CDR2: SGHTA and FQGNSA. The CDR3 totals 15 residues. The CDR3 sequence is CASSSEGWGSYEQYF. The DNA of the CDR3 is TGTGCCAGCAGCTCCGAGGGGTGGGGGTCCTACGAGCAGTACTTC.

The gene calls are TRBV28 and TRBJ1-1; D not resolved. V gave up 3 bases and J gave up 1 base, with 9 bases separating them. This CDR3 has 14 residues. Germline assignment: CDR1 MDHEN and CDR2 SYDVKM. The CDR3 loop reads CASSFEPRNTEAFF. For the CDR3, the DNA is TGTGCCAGCAGTTTTGAGCCGAGGAACACTGAAGCTTTCTTT.

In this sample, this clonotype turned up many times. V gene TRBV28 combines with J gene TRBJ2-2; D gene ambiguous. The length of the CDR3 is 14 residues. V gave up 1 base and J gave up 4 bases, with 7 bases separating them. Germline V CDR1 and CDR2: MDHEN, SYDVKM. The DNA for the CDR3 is TGTGCCAGCAGTTTATTCCGCAGCACCGGGGAGCTGTTTTTT. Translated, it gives CASSLFRSTGELFF.

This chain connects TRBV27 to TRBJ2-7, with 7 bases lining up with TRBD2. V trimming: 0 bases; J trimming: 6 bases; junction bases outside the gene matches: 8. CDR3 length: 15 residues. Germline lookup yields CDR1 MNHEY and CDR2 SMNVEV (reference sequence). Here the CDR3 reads CASSLSGGMRGEQYF. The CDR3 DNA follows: TGTGCCAGCAGTTTATCGGGAGGGATGAGGGGCGAGCAGTACTTC.

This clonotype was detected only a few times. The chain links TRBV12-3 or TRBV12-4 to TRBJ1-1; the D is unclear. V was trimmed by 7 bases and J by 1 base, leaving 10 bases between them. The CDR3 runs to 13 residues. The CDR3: CASTLAQNTEAFF. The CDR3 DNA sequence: TGTGCCAGCACCCTGGCCCAGAACACTGAAGCTTTCTTT.